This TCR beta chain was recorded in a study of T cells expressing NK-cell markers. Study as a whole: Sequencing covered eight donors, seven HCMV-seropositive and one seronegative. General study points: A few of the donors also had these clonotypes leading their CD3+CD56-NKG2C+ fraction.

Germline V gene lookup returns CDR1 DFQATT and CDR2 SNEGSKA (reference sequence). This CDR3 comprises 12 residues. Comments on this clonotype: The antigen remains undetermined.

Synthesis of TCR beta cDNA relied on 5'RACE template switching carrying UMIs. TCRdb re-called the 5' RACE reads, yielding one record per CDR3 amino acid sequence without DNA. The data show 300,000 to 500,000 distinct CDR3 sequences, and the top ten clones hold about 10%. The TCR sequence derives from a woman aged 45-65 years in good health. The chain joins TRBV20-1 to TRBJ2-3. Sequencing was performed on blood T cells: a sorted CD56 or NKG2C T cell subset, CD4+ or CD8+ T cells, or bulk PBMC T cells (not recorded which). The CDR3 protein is CSADSSTDTQYF.